This T cell receptor beta chain appears in the sequencing data of a study of T cell responses to AZD1222 COVID-19 vaccine. TCRdb keeps only in-frame clones here, not all; method: immunoSEQ multiplex PCR. The data contain about 150,000 clones, 90% to 95% of them seen just once; the ten biggest clones take up 1.5% to 2%. The input for sequencing was peripheral blood, taken on day 0 of AZD1222 vaccination. This TCR was sampled from an adult in good health.

CDR3 nucleotide sequence: TGTGCCAGCAGCGTAGGGTCGTCTAATGAAAAACTGTTTTTT. Protein product: CASSVGSSNEKLFF. V is TRBV9 and J is TRBJ1-4; no clear D. From germline, CDR1 is SGDLS and CDR2 YYNGEE. The CDR3 is 14 residues long. Trimming shortened V by 0 bases and J by 3 bases, and 6 bases separated the two germline ends.